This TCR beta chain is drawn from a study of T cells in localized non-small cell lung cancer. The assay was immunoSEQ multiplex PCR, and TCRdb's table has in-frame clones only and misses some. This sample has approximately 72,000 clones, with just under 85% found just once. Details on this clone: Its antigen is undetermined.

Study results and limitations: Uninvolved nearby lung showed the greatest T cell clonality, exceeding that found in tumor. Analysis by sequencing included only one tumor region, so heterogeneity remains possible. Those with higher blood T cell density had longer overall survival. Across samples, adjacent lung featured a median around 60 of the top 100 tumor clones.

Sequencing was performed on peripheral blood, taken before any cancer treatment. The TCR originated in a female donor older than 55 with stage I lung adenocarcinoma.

As DNA, the CDR3 is TGTGCCAGCAGTTACGGGAAGGGTCTCGGTAACTATGGCTACACCTTC. As protein: CASSYGKGLGNYGYTF. The chain carries TRBV6-5 and TRBJ1-2; D uncertain. The V end lost 2 bases, the J end lost 1 base, and 14 bases lay between the germline ends. Germline V gene data show CDR1 as MNHEY and CDR2 as SVGAGI. CDR3 length: 16 amino acids.